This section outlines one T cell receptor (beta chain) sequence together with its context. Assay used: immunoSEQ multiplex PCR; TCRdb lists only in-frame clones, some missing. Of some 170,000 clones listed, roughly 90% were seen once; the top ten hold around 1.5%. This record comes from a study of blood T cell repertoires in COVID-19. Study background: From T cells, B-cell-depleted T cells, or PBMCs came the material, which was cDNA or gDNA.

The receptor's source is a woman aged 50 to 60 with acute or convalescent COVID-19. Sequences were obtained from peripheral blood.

The CDR3 nucleotides read TGTGCCAGCATCCGAAGCGGTGGCAGGATTGAGGAAGCTTTCTTT. Translation gives CASIRSGGRIEEAFF. This chain joins TRBV2 and TRBJ1-1; D ambiguous. The CDR3 extends over 15 amino acids. Germline lookup yields CDR1 SNHLY and CDR2 FYNNEI. V was clipped by 7 bases and J by 8 bases, with 23 bases between them. The whole variable domain, filled in from reference TRBV2 and TRBJ1-1, reads EPEVTQTPSHQVTQMGQEVILRCVPISNHLYFYWYRQILGQKVEFLVSFYNNEISEKSEIFDDQFSVERPDGSNFTLKIRSTKLEDSAMYFCASIRSGGRIEEAFFGQGTRLTVV.